Given below is one T cell receptor (beta chain) in context. What it recognizes is unknown. One junction end does not reproduce the germline sequence, and a read error may be involved. Primers: 60 Vbeta forward and 13 Jbeta reverse. Produced via immunoSEQ multiplex PCR; TCRdb's table is partial and in-frame only. This table has around 120,000 clones, about 80% appearing once. The data originate from a study of cytomegalovirus exposure and HLA in healthy donors. At the level of the study: Within the Caucasian-associated ancestry cluster were 81% of the roughly 380 genotyped donors. Notes on the study in general: Cytomegalovirus-associated TCR beta chains were listed, numbering roughly 150. Earlier findings revealed that most TCR beta V segments proved productive either about 90% or about 30% of the time. In a later analysis, an Asian-associated ancestry cluster reportedly showed fewer N-insertions than the roughly 700-donor mean.

The CDR3 loop spans 17 amino acids. Per the germline V gene, CDR1 is SGHVS and CDR2 is FQNEAQ. The source of this sequence is a woman aged 50 to 60 in good health and CMV-seronegative. The gene calls are TRBV7-8 and TRBJ2-2; TRBD2 aligns across 8 bases. The sequenced material came from PBMCs. This CDR3 reads CASSLAYGGRNTGEPFF. DNA for the CDR3: TGTGCCAGCAGCTTAGCCTATGGCGGGAGGAACACCGGGGAGCCGTTTTTT.